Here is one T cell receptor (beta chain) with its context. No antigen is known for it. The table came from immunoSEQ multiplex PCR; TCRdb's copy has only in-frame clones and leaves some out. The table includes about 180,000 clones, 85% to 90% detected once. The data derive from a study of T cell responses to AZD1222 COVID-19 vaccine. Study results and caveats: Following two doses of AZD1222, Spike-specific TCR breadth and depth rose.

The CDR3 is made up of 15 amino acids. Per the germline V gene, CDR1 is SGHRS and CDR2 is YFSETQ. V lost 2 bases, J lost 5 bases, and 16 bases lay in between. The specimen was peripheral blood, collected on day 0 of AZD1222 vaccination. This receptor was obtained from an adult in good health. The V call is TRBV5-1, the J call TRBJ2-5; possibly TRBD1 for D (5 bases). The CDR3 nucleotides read TGCGCCAGCAGCTTCCAAGGGGCAGGTCAGGAGACCCAGTACTTC. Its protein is CASSFQGAGQETQYF.